Each of the 4 T cell receptor beta chains below was sequenced from the same sample in a study of ipilimumab plus nivolumab after autologous stem cell transplantation. The method was immunoSEQ multiplex PCR; TCRdb's version includes in-frame clones alone and lacks a portion of them. The sample consists of tens of thousands of clones, 83% of them appearing once. The sample was PBMCs, taken in a trial of ipilimumab plus nivolumab as post-transplant consolidation. The receptors come from a male donor with diffuse large B-cell lymphoma.

The J gene is TRBJ2-7, the V gene TRBV2; 12 bases are shared with TRBD1. Germline V gene data show CDR1 as SNHLY and CDR2 as FYNNEI. Trimming removed 6 bases from V and 4 bases from J; junction bases left unmatched: 4. This CDR3 contains 14 residues. CDR3 in amino acids: CASRRDRGLYEQYF. In DNA form, the CDR3 reads TGTGCCAGCAGAAGGGACAGGGGGCTGTACGAGCAGTACTTC.

CDR3 sequence: CASSELLGYGYTF. In DNA form, the CDR3 reads TGTGCCAGCAGCGAATTATTGGGGTATGGCTACACCTTC. V and J are TRBV7-9 and TRBJ1-2; unclear D gene. Germline V gene lookup returns CDR1 SEHNR and CDR2 FQNEAQ (reference sequence). The CDR3 consists of 13 residues. Between the trimmed V and J ends, which lost 5 bases and 5 bases, there was a span of 12 bases.

The sample holds one count of this clone. The J gene is TRBJ1-5, the V gene TRBV29-1, with a weak D call TRBD1 (5 bases). Trimming took 7 bases from V and 7 from J, leaving 17 bases between them. The CDR3 is 13 amino acids. Germline CDR1 is SQVTM and CDR2 is ANQGSEA. The CDR3 loop is CSARAGPGQPQHF. CDR3 sequence (DNA): TGCAGCGCGCGAGCGGGGCCCGGGCAGCCCCAGCATTTT.

The rearrangement joins TRBV14 to TRBJ2-5, with TRBD1 matching over 9 bases. The end of the DNA fits TRBJ2-7 better, so the J call may be wrong. CDR3 length equals 15 residues. CDR1 and CDR2 from the germline V gene are SGHDN and FVKESK. The CDR3 spells CASSHQGQGVYEQYF. CDR3 in DNA: TGTGCCAGCAGCCACCAGGGACAGGGAGTGTACGAGCAGTACTTC.